What follows are 14 T cell receptor beta chains derived from one specimen sequenced in a study of blood T cell repertoires in COVID-19. Measured with immunoSEQ multiplex PCR; TCRdb has only the in-frame clones, and not every one. The sample carries roughly 160,000 clones, roughly nine tenths recorded once. What was sequenced was peripheral blood. Source of these receptors: a man aged 55-75 years with acute or convalescent COVID-19.

This clone showed up just a few times. V gene TRBV7-3 combines with J gene TRBJ2-2, with TRBD1 identical over 10 bases. Germline CDR1 and CDR2: SGHTA and FQGTGA. The junction had 8 bases not matched to a gene; V was cut back by 5 bases and J by 14 bases. This CDR3 comprises 13 residues. The CDR3 bases are TGTGCCAGCAGCGCCACGGGACAGGGGATTCTGTTTTTT. It yields the protein CASSATGQGILFF.

The chain employs TRBV9 and TRBJ1-4; D not certain. The ends were cut back, 4 bases at V and 0 bases at J, with 10 bases in the middle. From germline, CDR1 is SGDLS and CDR2 YYNGEE. This CDR3 is built from 15 residues. DNA for the CDR3: TGTGCCAGCAGCCCAGTGGCGGCAACTAATGAAAAACTGTTTTTT. It translates to CASSPVAATNEKLFF. Combining the CDR3 with reference TRBV9 and TRBJ1-4 gives the whole variable domain DSGVTQTPKHLITATGQRVTLRCSPRSGDLSVYWYQQSLDQGLQFLIQYYNGEERAKGNILERFSAQQFPDLHSELNLSSLELGDSALYFCASSPVAATNEKLFFGSGTQLSVL.

The chain has TRBV4-2 and TRBJ1-4; no clear D. Germline V gene sequence: CDR1 LGHNA, CDR2 YNFKEQ. Trimming took off 1 base at V and 0 bases at J, with 9 bases between the two ends. The CDR3 has 16 amino acids. The CDR3 here is CASSQGGRATNEKLFF. The CDR3, as DNA: TGTGCCAGCAGCCAAGGTGGGAGGGCAACTAATGAAAAACTGTTTTTT.

The CDR3 DNA follows: TGTGCCAGCAGCCACCTCTCGGAAGGGGAGGACGGCTACACCTTC. The encoded protein is CASSHLSEGEDGYTF. The chain recombines TRBV4-2 with TRBJ1-2; TRBD1 might be the D (5 bases). There are 15 residues in the CDR3. Trimming took 3 bases from V and 8 from J, leaving 19 bases between them. In germline, CDR1 is LGHNA, CDR2 YNFKEQ.

This CDR3 is CASTETGDYGYTF. The CDR3 DNA reads TGTGCCAGCACCGAGACGGGGGACTATGGCTACACCTTC. The genes are TRBV6-5 and TRBJ1-2; weak D call: TRBD1 (5 bases). The CDR3 has 13 amino acids. V was pared by 7 bases and J by 3 bases, with 12 bases between. Germline values: CDR1 MNHEY, CDR2 SVGAGI.

The CDR3 loop reads CASSISGAGANVLTF. Here the CDR3 DNA reads TGTGCCAGTAGTATCTCAGGGGCCGGGGCCAACGTCCTGACTTTC. The V gene is TRBV19, the J gene TRBJ2-6; D possibly corresponds to TRBD1 (6 bases). The CDR3 is 15 residues long. The V gene lost 3 bases and the J gene lost 4 bases, with 10 bases spanning the gap. Germline lookup yields CDR1 LNHDA and CDR2 SQIVND (reference sequence).

The chain links TRBV24-1 to TRBJ1-6; the D gene is possibly TRBD1 (5 bases). The ends were cut back, 5 bases at V and 7 bases at J, with 20 bases in the middle. Germline V CDR1 and CDR2: KGHDR, SFDVKD. CDR3 length: 17 amino acids. The CDR3 region is CATSVEGGDLRNSPLHF. The CDR3 DNA is TGTGCCACCAGTGTCGAGGGAGGGGATCTTCGGAATTCACCCCTCCACTTT.

This sequence joins TRBV5-5 and TRBJ1-2; a possible D gene is TRBD1 (5 bases). The CDR3 runs to 14 residues. From germline, CDR1 is SGHKS and CDR2 YYEKEE (reference sequence). Trimming pared 2 bases from V and 4 bases from J, leaving 12 bases between. The CDR3 DNA follows: TGTGCCAGCAGCTTCGGAGGGGCGGGCTATGGCTACACCTTC. Translation gives CASSFGGAGYGYTF.

The chain joins TRBV3-1 (or the pseudogene TRBV3-2) to TRBJ1-2, with TRBD1 matching 10 bases. After removal of 3 bases from V and 8 bases from J, the junction contained 6 bases not matched to a gene. The CDR3 has 14 residues. The V gene's germline CDR1 is LGHDT and CDR2 YNNKEL (reference sequence). CDR3 nucleotides: TGTGCCAGCAGCCATCGAGGGACAGGGGAAGGCTACACCTTC. Its translation: CASSHRGTGEGYTF.

The chain combines TRBV7-9 with TRBJ2-2; 7 nucleotides agree with TRBD1. J was trimmed by 5 bases and V by 2 bases; bases with no gene match: 5. The V gene's germline CDR1 is SEHNR and CDR2 FQNEAQ (reference sequence). The CDR3 extends over 15 amino acids. The CDR3 sequence is CASSLNRGETGELFF. Here the CDR3 DNA reads TGTGCCAGCAGCTTAAACAGGGGAGAGACCGGGGAGCTGTTTTTT.

J is TRBJ1-3 and V is TRBV6-5; TRBD1 is a possible D gene (5 bases). This CDR3 has 15 residues. Trimming took 5 bases from V and 3 from J, leaving 14 bases between them. Looked up from germline, CDR1 is MNHEY and CDR2 is SVGAGI. The CDR3 reads CASSRGRVHGNTIYF. In DNA form, the CDR3 reads TGTGCCAGCAGTAGAGGCAGGGTTCATGGAAACACCATATATTTT.

The chain links TRBV30 to TRBJ1-3, with D tentatively TRBD1 (6 bases). The CDR3 sequence is 14 residues long. Germline CDR1 is GTSNPN and CDR2 is SVGIG (reference sequence). V lost 7 bases, J lost 3 bases, and 16 bases lay in between. In DNA form, the CDR3 reads TGTGCCTTTGTTACCGGGACAATTGGAAACACCATATATTTT. Protein product: CAFVTGTIGNTIYF.

This clone was detected only once. The chain has TRBV5-6 and TRBJ2-1; perhaps TRBD2 as D (5 bases). Trimming removed 1 base at V and 3 bases at J, with 8 bases between. The CDR3 totals 14 residues. Looked up from germline, CDR1 is SGHDT and CDR2 is YYEEEE. Written as DNA, the CDR3 is TGTGCCAGCAGCTTGAGGGAGAACTACAATGAGCAGTTCTTC. Protein product: CASSLRENYNEQFF.

This clone appeared a single time. This chain links TRBV10-1 with TRBJ2-3; the D gene is possibly TRBD2 (6 bases). This CDR3 has 14 amino acids. Germline V gene sequence: CDR1 WNHNN, CDR2 SYGVQD (reference sequence). Trimming left V 5 bases short and J 0 bases short, with 9 bases between. This CDR3 reads CASSPGLSTDTQYF. The CDR3 nucleotides read TGCGCCAGCAGTCCGGGACTCAGCACAGATACGCAGTATTTT.